This T cell receptor (beta chain) was observed in a study of OX40 agonist ivuxolimab in advanced cancers. Points from the study as a whole: Determination of antigen specificity was not performed for the expanded peripheral T cells. At 0.1-3.0 mg/kg, partial responders had clonal expansion among the lowest observed.

Assay: immunoSEQ multiplex PCR; the TCRdb copy retains only in-frame clones and omits some. Of 60,000 or so clones in the sample, 70% to 90% are singletons; the top ten hold about 0.95%. Turning to this clone: The antigen remains unidentified.

The CDR3 has 16 residues. Between the trimmed V and J ends, which lost 7 bases and 0 bases, there was a span of 13 bases. Germline CDR1 SEHNR, CDR2 FQNEAQ (reference sequence). The V gene is TRBV7-9, the J gene TRBJ1-6; D may be TRBD1 (5 bases). The input for sequencing was CD4+ or CD8+ T cells sorted from blood, taken in a trial of the OX40 agonist ivuxolimab. This TCR came from an adult with an advanced solid tumor such as melanoma, head and neck, liver or kidney cancer. The CDR3 is CASTPGGGSYNSPLHF. CDR3 bases: TGTGCCAGCACCCCGGGTGGGGGCTCCTATAATTCACCCCTCCACTTT.